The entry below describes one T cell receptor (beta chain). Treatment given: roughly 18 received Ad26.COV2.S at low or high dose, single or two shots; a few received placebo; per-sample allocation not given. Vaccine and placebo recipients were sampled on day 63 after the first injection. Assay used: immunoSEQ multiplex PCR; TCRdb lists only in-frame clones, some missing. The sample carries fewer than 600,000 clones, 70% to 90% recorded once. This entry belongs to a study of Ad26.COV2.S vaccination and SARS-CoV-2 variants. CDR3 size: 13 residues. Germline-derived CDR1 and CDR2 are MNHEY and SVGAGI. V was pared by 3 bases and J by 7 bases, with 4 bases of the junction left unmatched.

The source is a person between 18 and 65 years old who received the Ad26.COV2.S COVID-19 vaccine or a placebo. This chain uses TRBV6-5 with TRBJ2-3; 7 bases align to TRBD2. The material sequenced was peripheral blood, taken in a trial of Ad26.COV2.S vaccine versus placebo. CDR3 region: CASSYTSAYTQYF. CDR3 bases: TGTGCCAGCAGTTATACTAGCGCCTATACGCAGTATTTT.